Listed below are T cell receptor beta chains from one sample, sequenced in a study of T cells after posttransplantation cyclophosphamide. Sequencing was performed with immunoSEQ multiplex PCR; in TCRdb, only in-frame clones are kept and a portion is missing. The sample consists of some 20,000 clones, roughly 87% of them appearing once. Source: PBMCs, taken after allogeneic stem cell transplant with posttransplant cyclophosphamide. The receptor set was obtained from a female patient aged 40 to 55 who received an allogeneic stem cell transplant from a related donor, was CMV-positive, and had no GVHD. Some T cells may arise from the graft donor. CDR3s include the opening cysteine and the closing phenylalanine or tryptophan. Each record gives: J gene, clone size, D gene, V gene, CDR3 protein, CDR3 DNA. D genes are given only for firm matches. Size is stated for part of the rows, as once, few or many counts, or as a class when the clone is expanded.

j_gene: TRBJ1-5
abundance: -
d_gene: TRBD1
v_gene: TRBV18
CDR3aa: CASAQGGQPQHF
CDR3nt: TGTGCCAGCGCGCAGGGGGGTCAGCCCCAGCATTTT

j_gene: TRBJ2-3
abundance: -
d_gene: -
v_gene: TRBV19
CDR3aa: CASSPRLGRGATDTQYF
CDR3nt: TGTGCCAGTAGTCCGCGTTTAGGTAGGGGTGCCACAGATACGCAGTATTTT

j_gene: TRBJ2-5
abundance: -
d_gene: -
v_gene: TRBV4-3
CDR3aa: CASSQGLEETQYF
CDR3nt: TGCGCCAGCAGCCAAGGATTAGAGGAGACCCAGTACTTC

j_gene: TRBJ2-1
abundance: -
d_gene: TRBD2
v_gene: TRBV7-9
CDR3aa: CASSLGLQRERVDNEQFF
CDR3nt: TGTGCCAGCAGCTTAGGACTACAGCGGGAGCGTGTGGACAATGAGCAGTTCTTC

j_gene: TRBJ1-3
abundance: -
d_gene: TRBD1
v_gene: TRBV5-5
CDR3aa: CASSLAGQGENTIYF
CDR3nt: TGTGCCAGCAGCCTGGCGGGACAGGGAGAGAACACCATATATTTT

j_gene: TRBJ2-1
abundance: -
d_gene: TRBD2
v_gene: TRBV30
CDR3aa: CAWVAGLAGGSYNEQFF
CDR3nt: TGTGCCTGGGTGGCCGGACTAGCGGGAGGCTCCTACAATGAGCAGTTCTTC

j_gene: TRBJ2-2
abundance: once
d_gene: -
v_gene: TRBV7-8
CDR3aa: CASSLAQVTGELFF
CDR3nt: TGTGCCAGCAGCTTAGCTCAGGTGACCGGGGAGCTGTTTTTT

j_gene: TRBJ2-7
abundance: -
d_gene: -
v_gene: TRBV2
CDR3aa: CASSVSGLSYEQYF
CDR3nt: TGTGCCAGCAGTGTTTCAGGTTTGTCCTACGAGCAGTACTTC

j_gene: TRBJ2-5
abundance: few
d_gene: TRBD2
v_gene: TRBV19
CDR3aa: CASSNLAGGGETQYF
CDR3nt: TGTGCCAGTAGCAATCTAGCGGGAGGAGGGGAGACCCAGTACTTC

j_gene: TRBJ1-2
abundance: -
d_gene: TRBD1
v_gene: TRBV28
CDR3aa: CASSMNRDRVKRSGGYTF
CDR3nt: TGTGCCAGCAGCATGAACCGGGACAGGGTAAAGAGGAGCGGTGGCTACACCTTC

j_gene: TRBJ2-3
abundance: few
d_gene: -
v_gene: TRBV7-7
CDR3aa: CASSLGPQDTQYF
CDR3nt: TGTGCTAGCAGCTTAGGGCCACAAGATACGCAGTATTTT

j_gene: TRBJ1-2
abundance: few
d_gene: -
v_gene: TRBV13
CDR3aa: CASSLARTVSYGYTF
CDR3nt: TGTGCCAGCAGCTTAGCTCGGACAGTCAGCTATGGCTACACCTTC

j_gene: TRBJ2-1
abundance: -
d_gene: TRBD2
v_gene: TRBV9
CDR3aa: CASSPTSGMAGYNEQFF
CDR3nt: TGTGCCAGCAGCCCGACTAGCGGGATGGCTGGCTACAATGAGCAGTTCTTC

j_gene: TRBJ2-1
abundance: once
d_gene: -
v_gene: TRBV28
CDR3aa: CASQGGALNEQFF
CDR3nt: TGTGCCAGTCAGGGTGGGGCCCTGAATGAGCAGTTCTTC

j_gene: TRBJ2-7
abundance: few
d_gene: TRBD1
v_gene: TRBV2
CDR3aa: CASVYRGRPEQYF
CDR3nt: TGTGCCAGCGTTTACAGGGGGCGCCCTGAGCAGTACTTC

j_gene: TRBJ2-7
abundance: -
d_gene: -
v_gene: TRBV19
CDR3aa: CASSIGGTSYEQYF
CDR3nt: TGTGCCAGTAGTATAGGCGGGACCTCCTACGAGCAGTACTTC

j_gene: TRBJ2-1
abundance: -
d_gene: TRBD2
v_gene: TRBV4-2
CDR3aa: CASSHLGAGGPNEQFF
CDR3nt: TGTGCCAGCAGCCATCTTGGAGCGGGAGGGCCGAATGAGCAGTTCTTC

j_gene: TRBJ2-1
abundance: once
d_gene: -
v_gene: TRBV7-6
CDR3aa: CASSLGRDINEQFF
CDR3nt: TGTGCCAGCAGCTTAGGTCGGGACATCAATGAGCAGTTCTTC

j_gene: TRBJ1-4
abundance: -
d_gene: TRBD1
v_gene: TRBV10-3
CDR3aa: CAISPGSRGEEKLFF
CDR3nt: TGTGCCATCAGCCCAGGGAGCAGGGGGGAGGAAAAACTGTTTTTT

j_gene: TRBJ2-3
abundance: -
d_gene: -
v_gene: TRBV5-4
CDR3aa: CASSLVADTSTDTQYF
CDR3nt: TGTGCCAGCAGCTTAGTTGCGGATACTAGCACAGATACGCAGTATTTT

j_gene: TRBJ1-3
abundance: -
d_gene: -
v_gene: TRBV28
CDR3aa: CASSSSYPLNTIYF
CDR3nt: TGTGCCAGCAGTAGCTCCTATCCCCTGAACACCATATATTTT

j_gene: TRBJ2-3
abundance: -
d_gene: -
v_gene: TRBV2
CDR3aa: CASSLGSWPDTQYF
CDR3nt: TGTGCCAGCTCCTTGGGTAGCTGGCCAGATACGCAGTATTTT

j_gene: TRBJ1-2
abundance: -
d_gene: -
v_gene: TRBV11-2
CDR3aa: CASSDTPYGYTF
CDR3nt: TGTGCCAGCAGCGACACCCCCTATGGCTACACCTTC

j_gene: TRBJ2-7
abundance: once
d_gene: -
v_gene: TRBV11-2
CDR3aa: CASSLVGRPYEQYF
CDR3nt: TGTGCCAGCAGCTTAGTTGGCAGGCCCTACGAGCAGTACTTC

j_gene: TRBJ2-7
abundance: -
d_gene: TRBD2
v_gene: TRBV5-1
CDR3aa: CASSQLLAGGGEQYF
CDR3nt: TGCGCCAGCAGCCAATTACTAGCGGGAGGGGGCGAGCAGTACTTC

j_gene: TRBJ2-3
abundance: few
d_gene: TRBD2
v_gene: TRBV7-9
CDR3aa: CASSLERTSGRGTDTQYF
CDR3nt: TGTGCCAGCAGCTTAGAGAGAACTAGCGGGAGGGGCACAGATACGCAGTATTTT

j_gene: TRBJ1-4
abundance: few
d_gene: -
v_gene: TRBV28
CDR3aa: CASSPPGGFLEKLFF
CDR3nt: TGTGCCAGCAGTCCCCCGGGAGGATTCTTAGAAAAACTGTTTTTT

j_gene: TRBJ1-4
abundance: once
d_gene: -
v_gene: TRBV5-5
CDR3aa: CASSLEGVTNEKLFF
CDR3nt: TGTGCCAGCAGCTTGGAGGGGGTTACTAATGAAAAACTGTTTTTT

j_gene: TRBJ2-4
abundance: -
d_gene: TRBD2
v_gene: TRBV9
CDR3aa: CASSVDPPGTTKNIQYF
CDR3nt: TGTGCCAGCAGCGTAGATCCCCCCGGGACTACGAAAAACATTCAGTACTTC

j_gene: TRBJ2-2
abundance: -
d_gene: -
v_gene: TRBV27
CDR3aa: CASSWQGNTGELFF
CDR3nt: TGTGCCAGCTCTTGGCAGGGAAACACCGGGGAGCTGTTTTTT

j_gene: TRBJ1-1
abundance: -
d_gene: -
v_gene: TRBV7-9
CDR3aa: CASSFPGHEAFF
CDR3nt: TGTGCCAGCAGCTTCCCCGGACACGAAGCTTTCTTT

j_gene: TRBJ2-2
abundance: -
d_gene: TRBD2
v_gene: TRBV18
CDR3aa: CASSLAGAGELFF
CDR3nt: TGTGCCAGCTCTTTAGCGGGAGCCGGGGAGCTGTTTTTT

j_gene: TRBJ2-3
abundance: -
d_gene: -
v_gene: TRBV7-9
CDR3aa: CASSLSTDTQYF
CDR3nt: TGTGCCAGCAGCCTTAGCACAGATACGCAGTATTTT

j_gene: TRBJ2-3
abundance: -
d_gene: -
v_gene: TRBV27
CDR3aa: CASTPLGGRTTDTQYF
CDR3nt: TGTGCCAGCACCCCTTTGGGGGGGCGGACCACAGATACGCAGTATTTT

j_gene: TRBJ2-3
abundance: -
d_gene: -
v_gene: TRBV28
CDR3aa: CASSGGLYTQYF
CDR3nt: TGTGCCAGCAGCGGAGGACTTTATACGCAGTATTTT

j_gene: TRBJ2-1
abundance: -
d_gene: -
v_gene: TRBV7-2
CDR3aa: CASSLRRTQGWNNEQFF
CDR3nt: TGTGCCAGCAGCTTACGTCGGACACAGGGCTGGAACAATGAGCAGTTCTTC

j_gene: TRBJ2-3
abundance: once
d_gene: TRBD2
v_gene: TRBV5-1
CDR3aa: CASSAGLAPDTQYF
CDR3nt: TGCGCCAGCAGCGCAGGACTAGCCCCAGATACGCAGTATTTT

j_gene: TRBJ2-1
abundance: once
d_gene: TRBD2
v_gene: TRBV7-9
CDR3aa: CASSLGGTIAGVNNEQFF
CDR3nt: TGTGCCAGCAGCTTAGGAGGCACTATAGCGGGAGTAAATAATGAGCAGTTCTTC

j_gene: TRBJ2-1
abundance: -
d_gene: TRBD2
v_gene: TRBV4-1
CDR3aa: CASSQAPAGGPSNEQFF
CDR3nt: TGCGCCAGCAGCCAAGCACCAGCGGGAGGGCCCAGCAATGAGCAGTTCTTC

j_gene: TRBJ2-1
abundance: -
d_gene: -
v_gene: TRBV7-3
CDR3aa: CASSLQGWGIMDEQFF
CDR3nt: TGTGCCAGCAGCTTACAGGGCTGGGGTATTATGGATGAGCAGTTCTTC

j_gene: TRBJ2-1
abundance: -
d_gene: -
v_gene: TRBV7-2
CDR3aa: CASSDGRDFYNEQFF
CDR3nt: TGTGCCAGCAGCGATGGACGGGACTTCTACAATGAGCAGTTCTTC

j_gene: TRBJ1-4
abundance: few
d_gene: TRBD1
v_gene: TRBV15
CDR3aa: CATSPRHTDRANEKLFF
CDR3nt: TGTGCCACCAGCCCACGCCATACGGACAGGGCTAATGAAAAACTGTTTTTT

j_gene: TRBJ2-7
abundance: -
d_gene: -
v_gene: TRBV28
CDR3aa: CASSFQGFYYEQYF
CDR3nt: TGTGCCAGCAGTTTTCAGGGATTCTACTACGAGCAGTACTTC

j_gene: TRBJ2-7
abundance: -
d_gene: TRBD2
v_gene: TRBV5-1
CDR3aa: CASSLATSGSVPGEQYF
CDR3nt: TGCGCCAGCAGCTTGGCGACTAGCGGGAGTGTTCCGGGGGAGCAGTACTTC

j_gene: TRBJ2-4
abundance: -
d_gene: TRBD2
v_gene: TRBV7-9
CDR3aa: CASSIMGGKNIQYF
CDR3nt: TGTGCCAGCAGCATCATGGGGGGGAAAAACATTCAGTACTTC

j_gene: TRBJ2-7
abundance: -
d_gene: -
v_gene: TRBV7-3
CDR3aa: CASSQSTGQSSYEQYF
CDR3nt: TGTGCCAGCAGCCAGTCTACAGGGCAGAGCTCCTACGAGCAGTACTTC

j_gene: TRBJ2-7
abundance: -
d_gene: TRBD1
v_gene: TRBV5-1
CDR3aa: CASSRDSLGEQYF
CDR3nt: TGCGCCAGCAGCCGGGACAGCCTTGGGGAGCAGTACTTC

j_gene: TRBJ2-1
abundance: once
d_gene: TRBD2
v_gene: TRBV19
CDR3aa: CASSPEREGLGNEQFF
CDR3nt: TGTGCCAGTAGTCCCGAGCGGGAGGGCCTTGGTAATGAGCAGTTCTTC

j_gene: TRBJ2-7
abundance: -
d_gene: -
v_gene: TRBV28
CDR3aa: CASSLNSHEQYF
CDR3nt: TGTGCCAGCAGTTTAAACAGCCACGAGCAGTACTTC

j_gene: TRBJ2-1
abundance: -
d_gene: TRBD2
v_gene: TRBV27
CDR3aa: CASSLLVTSGRAWNEQFF
CDR3nt: TGTGCCAGCAGTTTATTGGTGACTAGCGGGAGGGCCTGGAATGAGCAGTTCTTC

j_gene: TRBJ2-5
abundance: -
d_gene: -
v_gene: TRBV7-9
CDR3aa: CASSSSWETQYF
CDR3nt: TGTGCCAGCAGCTCGAGCTGGGAGACCCAGTACTTC

j_gene: TRBJ2-7
abundance: -
d_gene: TRBD2
v_gene: TRBV30
CDR3aa: CAWKTGLADVDEQYF
CDR3nt: TGTGCCTGGAAGACGGGACTAGCCGACGTAGACGAGCAGTACTTC

j_gene: TRBJ2-3
abundance: -
d_gene: TRBD2
v_gene: TRBV6-1
CDR3aa: CASRQRGSTDTQYF
CDR3nt: TGTGCCAGCAGGCAGCGGGGGAGCACAGATACGCAGTATTTT

j_gene: TRBJ1-1
abundance: -
d_gene: -
v_gene: TRBV18
CDR3aa: CASSPIGGEAFF
CDR3nt: TGTGCCAGCTCACCGATAGGAGGTGAAGCTTTCTTT

j_gene: TRBJ2-5
abundance: -
d_gene: TRBD1
v_gene: TRBV18
CDR3aa: CASSPVTGTIKETQYF
CDR3nt: TGTGCCAGCTCACCAGTGACAGGGACCATTAAAGAGACCCAGTACTTC

j_gene: TRBJ1-4
abundance: -
d_gene: -
v_gene: TRBV30
CDR3aa: CAWSVARGKLFF
CDR3nt: TGTGCCTGGAGTGTTGCCCGTGGCAAACTGTTTTTT

j_gene: TRBJ2-1
abundance: -
d_gene: TRBD1
v_gene: TRBV28
CDR3aa: CASSKRQGRNNEQFF
CDR3nt: TGTGCCAGCAGTAAAAGACAGGGTCGAAACAATGAGCAGTTCTTC

j_gene: TRBJ2-3
abundance: -
d_gene: -
v_gene: TRBV28
CDR3aa: CASSFVAVQYKRMDF
CDR3nt: TGTGCCAGCAGTTTCGTAGCAGTCCAATATAAGAGGATGGATTTT

j_gene: TRBJ2-1
abundance: -
d_gene: -
v_gene: TRBV9
CDR3aa: CASSVAFDRYNEQFF
CDR3nt: TGTGCCAGCAGCGTAGCGTTTGACAGGTACAATGAGCAGTTCTTC

j_gene: TRBJ1-1
abundance: -
d_gene: -
v_gene: TRBV6-1
CDR3aa: CASSRGVEAFF
CDR3nt: TGTGCCAGCAGTCGGGGTGTTGAAGCTTTCTTT